The 30 T cell receptor beta chains below all came from one sample that was sequenced in a study of glioma-infiltrating T cells after dendritic cell vaccination. Using immunoSEQ multiplex PCR, the repertoire was profiled, and TCRdb retains in-frame clones only, with some absent. The table lists 93,000 or so clones, approximately 81% of them singletons. The sequenced sample was blood, obtained before dendritic cell vaccination. These receptors all stem from a human donor with glioblastoma.

The J gene is TRBJ2-7, the V gene TRBV19; D gene uncertain. CDR1 is LNHDA, CDR2 SQIVND, per germline (reference sequence). V was cut by 4 bases and J by 2 bases, with 9 bases left in between. This CDR3 has 13 amino acids. CDR3 amino acids: CASSTVPAYEQYF. CDR3 DNA: TGTGCCAGTAGTACCGTCCCCGCCTACGAGCAGTACTTC.

This chain uses TRBV28 with TRBJ2-3; 7 nucleotides align to TRBD1. This CDR3 is 16 amino acids long. Germline V lookup: CDR1 MDHEN, CDR2 SYDVKM. Trimming at V came to 5 bases and at J to 0 bases, leaving 8 bases not matched to a gene. The CDR3 region is CASSQETGASTDTQYF. Here the CDR3 DNA reads TGTGCCAGCAGTCAAGAAACAGGGGCTAGCACAGATACGCAGTATTTT. The full variable domain, with the rest looked up from reference TRBV28 and TRBJ2-3, is DVKVTQSSRYLVKRTGEKVFLECVQDMDHENMFWYRQDPGLGLRLIYFSYDVKMKEKGDIPEGYSVSREKKERFSLILESASTNQTSMYLCASSQETGASTDTQYFGPGTRLTVL.

This chain uses TRBV18 with TRBJ1-3, with a weak D call TRBD1 (5 bases). The CDR3 covers 16 residues. V lost 0 bases to trimming and J lost 0 bases, with 9 bases between them. The V gene's germline CDR1 is KGHSH and CDR2 LQKENI. CDR3 bases: TGTGCCAGCTCACCACCAACAGGCAGCTCTGGAAACACCATATATTTT. Amino acids: CASSPPTGSSGNTIYF. Looking up the rest from reference TRBV18 and TRBJ1-3 gives the full variable domain: NAGVMQNPRHLVRRRGQEARLRCSPMKGHSHVYWYRQLPEEGLKFMVYLQKENIIDESGMPKERFSAEFPKEGPSILRIQQVVRGDSAAYFCASSPPTGSSGNTIYFGEGSWLTVV.

The table lists this clone with a few counts. The rearrangement joins TRBV6-6 to TRBJ1-2; possibly TRBD1 for D (5 bases). Between the trimmed V and J ends, which lost 5 bases and 3 bases, there was a span of 13 bases. The V gene's germline CDR1 is MNHNY and CDR2 SVGAGI (reference sequence). The CDR3 runs 14 residues. The CDR3 is CASSPQGSDYGYTF. DNA for the CDR3: TGTGCCAGCAGTCCCCAGGGTTCCGACTATGGCTACACCTTC.

The chain is built from TRBV6-1 and TRBJ1-5; TRBD1 might be the D (5 bases). The germline V gene encodes CDR1 MNHNS and CDR2 SASEGT. The CDR3 consists of 12 residues. V shed 3 bases and J shed 5 bases, with 5 bases lying between them. CDR3 nucleotide sequence: TGTGCCAGCAGTGACAGGGATCAGCCCCAGCATTTT. Its translation: CASSDRDQPQHF.

J is TRBJ1-5 and V is TRBV5-1, with TRBD1 matching 9 bases. The CDR3 is 16 amino acids. The junction had 6 bases not matched to a gene; V was cut back by 0 bases and J by 5 bases. Germline CDR1 SGHRS, CDR2 YFSETQ. CDR3 region: CASSLAPTGGDQPQHF. The CDR3 nucleotides read TGCGCCAGCAGCTTGGCCCCAACAGGGGGCGATCAGCCCCAGCATTTT.

The chain is built from TRBV6-1 and TRBJ2-7, with TRBD2 identical over 9 bases. Germline CDR1 is MNHNS and CDR2 is SASEGT. This CDR3 region has 15 residues. V shed 6 bases and J 4 bases; nucleotides not matched to a gene: 10. As DNA, the CDR3 is TGTGCCAGCAGGCAGACTAGCGGAGGGGGTTACGAGCAGTACTTC. Translation: CASRQTSGGGYEQYF.

The V call is TRBV7-8, the J call TRBJ1-1; no definite D call. Looked up from germline, CDR1 is SGHVS and CDR2 is FQNEAQ. The CDR3 consists of 14 residues. Trimming pared 4 bases from V and 0 bases from J, leaving 9 bases between. CDR3 DNA sequence: TGTGCCAGCAGCTACCAAGCCTTGAACACTGAAGCTTTCTTT. Its protein is CASSYQALNTEAFF.

The CDR3 region has the DNA TGTGCAAGCGGGGGGGCCTTGAGGCCAGATACGCAGTATTTT. Translation: CASGGALRPDTQYF. The chain joins TRBV2 to TRBJ2-3; 10 nucleotides line up with TRBD2. The CDR3 covers 14 residues. In germline, CDR1 is SNHLY, CDR2 FYNNEI.

Concerning this clone: A read error may account for a junction end that differs from germline. This sequence joins TRBV30 and TRBJ1-6, with TRBD1 matching over 9 bases. The CDR3 spans 14 residues. Germline CDR1 and CDR2: GTSNPN and SVGIG (reference sequence). CDR3 bases: TGTACCTGGAGCATCGGGACAGGGTATTCACCCCTCCACTTT. It specifies CTWSIGTGYSPLHF.

The chain joins TRBV2 to TRBJ2-7; 12 nucleotides match TRBD2. CDR1 and CDR2 (germline): SNHLY, FYNNEI. This CDR3 contains 15 residues. Unmatched junction bases numbered 6, after V lost 6 bases and J lost 3 bases. CDR3 amino acids: CASRTSGGLFYEQYF. CDR3 sequence (DNA): TGTGCCAGCAGAACTAGCGGGGGGCTTTTCTACGAGCAGTACTTC.

The CDR3 is CASVPVGQGGSQPQHF. The CDR3 coding sequence is TGTGCCAGCGTCCCCGTGGGACAGGGGGGGAGTCAGCCCCAGCATTTT. V gene TRBV6-6 combines with J gene TRBJ1-5, with 11 bases identical to TRBD1. This CDR3 comprises 16 residues. Unmatched junction bases numbered 12, after V lost 8 bases and J lost 6 bases. Germline V gene data show CDR1 as MNHNY and CDR2 as SVGAGI (reference sequence).

The chain uses TRBV2 and TRBJ2-5, with 7 bases matching TRBD2. Germline V gene data show CDR1 as SNHLY and CDR2 as FYNNEI. This CDR3 is built from 18 residues. The V gene end was trimmed by 4 bases and the J gene end by 1 base; junction bases not matched to a gene: 15. The CDR3 protein is CASSGSKASGGSQETQYF. The DNA of the CDR3 is TGTGCCAGCAGTGGATCAAAGGCTAGCGGAGGTTCCCAAGAGACCCAGTACTTC.

This clone has only one observation. The rearrangement links TRBV14 to TRBJ2-7, with 7 bases fitting TRBD1. The germline CDR1 and CDR2 sequences are SGHDN and FVKESK. The J segment lost 7 bases and the V segment lost 4 bases, leaving 13 bases of the junction unmatched. The CDR3 extends over 15 amino acids. Written as DNA, the CDR3 is TGTGCCAGCAGCCTCTCGGGACAGATTGTAAGGGAGCAGTACTTC. This sequence encodes CASSLSGQIVREQYF.

The V and J genes are TRBV15 and TRBJ2-3; D might be TRBD2 (6 bases). Germline values: CDR1 LNHNV, CDR2 YYDKDF (reference sequence). The CDR3 is 16 amino acids. Deletions cut 3 bases from V and 2 bases from J, with 15 bases between. CDR3 region: CATSRTRLIITDTQYF. DNA for the CDR3: TGTGCCACCAGCAGGACTAGACTAATAATCACAGATACGCAGTATTTT.

The gene calls are TRBV23-1 and TRBJ1-6, with 12 bases lining up with TRBD1. TRBV23-1 is an open reading frame, and its role is uncertain. This CDR3 has 16 amino acids. Germline trimming cut 5 bases from V and 7 bases from J; bases unmatched to any gene: 6. The chain's CDR3 is CASSGGQGALNSPLHF. The DNA of the CDR3 is TGCGCCAGCAGTGGGGGACAGGGGGCTTTGAATTCACCCCTCCACTTT.

This clone was observed a handful of times. This chain joins TRBV6-5 and TRBJ1-2; TRBD1 aligns across 7 bases. The CDR3 is 14 amino acids. Losses at the gene ends were 7 bases for V and 2 bases for J; bases not matched to a gene: 7. Germline CDR1 reads MNHEY; CDR2 reads SVGAGI. DNA of the CDR3: TGTGCCAGCACCAGGGACAGTCTAAACTATGGCTACACCTTC. Translating it yields CASTRDSLNYGYTF.

The chain carries TRBV10-2 and TRBJ2-1; 11 bases align to TRBD2. The CDR3 is 17 residues long. V gave up 4 bases and J gave up 4 bases; unmatched junction bases: 9. Germline lookup yields CDR1 WSHSY and CDR2 SAAADI. DNA of the CDR3: TGCGCCAGCAGTGTAAGACTGACTAGCGGGGCTTACAATGAGCAGTTCTTC. It specifies CASSVRLTSGAYNEQFF.

The chain combines TRBV5-1 with TRBJ2-2; tentatively, D is TRBD2 (5 bases). Deletions cut 0 bases from V and 0 bases from J, with 6 bases between. Germline V gene lookup returns CDR1 SGHRS and CDR2 YFSETQ. The CDR3 totals 15 residues. DNA for the CDR3: TGCGCCAGCAGCTTGGATAGCGCGAACACCGGGGAGCTGTTTTTT. This gives the protein CASSLDSANTGELFF.

The V call is TRBV18, the J call TRBJ2-2; 11 bases are a match to TRBD1. The CDR3 length is 15 residues. Germline values: CDR1 KGHSH, CDR2 LQKENI. Unmatched junction bases numbered 6, after V lost 5 bases and J lost 7 bases. CDR3 in DNA: TGTGCCAGCTCATCCGGACAGGGGGCGGACGGGGAGCTGTTTTTT. Protein sequence: CASSSGQGADGELFF.

This clone appeared once. The V and J genes are TRBV5-1 and TRBJ2-7, with 7 bases matching TRBD1. The CDR3 extends over 19 amino acids. With 0 bases clipped from V and 1 base from J, the junction kept 16 bases outside the gene matches. The germline V gene encodes CDR1 SGHRS and CDR2 YFSETQ. As DNA, the CDR3 is TGCGCCAGCAGCTTGGAAGGGGGCCACGTTTTCCTCCCGTCCTACGAGCAGTACTTC. It specifies CASSLEGGHVFLPSYEQYF.

The chain links TRBV28 to TRBJ1-1; a weak D match, TRBD1 (6 bases). The CDR3 sequence is 17 residues long. V shed 6 bases and J shed 1 base, with 21 bases lying between them. Germline CDR1 MDHEN, CDR2 SYDVKM. CDR3 coding DNA: TGTGCCAGCAGCCCCAGGGGACACCCAAATCCGAACACTGAAGCTTTCTTT. Encoded protein: CASSPRGHPNPNTEAFF.

To note about this clone: The limits of the CDR3 on the DNA are not certain, so only TCRdb's listed CDR3 is given. The chain uses TRBV11-2 and TRBJ2-5; the DNA was not compared with TRBD2, the D call given in the table. In germline, CDR1 is SGHAT, CDR2 FQNNGV. Counting both end residues, the CDR3 totals 13 amino acids. CDR3 residues: CASSPQVAGGSYF.

The rearrangement joins TRBV19 to TRBJ2-1; 7 bases fit TRBD1. In germline, CDR1 is LNHDA, CDR2 SQIVND (reference sequence). Trimming removed 7 bases from V and 4 bases from J; junction bases left unmatched: 7. CDR3 size: 14 residues. For the CDR3, the DNA is TGTGCCAGTACAGAGACAGGGCGTTACAATGAGCAGTTCTTC. It translates to CASTETGRYNEQFF.

This chain uses TRBV27 with TRBJ2-5, with TRBD2 as a possible D gene (6 bases). CDR3 length: 14 amino acids. V lost 3 bases to trimming and J lost 1 base, with 9 bases between them. Germline V gene data show CDR1 as MNHEY and CDR2 as SMNVEV (reference sequence). CDR3 sequence (DNA): TGTGCCAGCAGTTTTGGGGGGACCCAAGAGACCCAGTACTTC. Encoded protein: CASSFGGTQETQYF.

The chain employs TRBV28 and TRBJ1-1, with 11 bases matching TRBD1. V lost 5 bases to trimming and J lost 7 bases; unmatched junction nucleotides: 6. Germline CDR1 MDHEN, CDR2 SYDVKM. There are 14 residues in the CDR3. CDR3: CASSPGQGVLEAFF. The DNA for the CDR3 is TGTGCCAGCAGTCCGGGACAGGGGGTCCTTGAAGCTTTCTTT.

The CDR3 coding sequence is TGTGCCAGCAGCAAAAAAGGGGGCGGTATAGGGGGCGAGGAGACCCAGTACTTC. Its translation: CASSKKGGGIGGEETQYF. This chain links TRBV21-1 with TRBJ2-5; TRBD1 is the table's D call and was not checked against the DNA. TRBV21-1 is a documented pseudogene. The CDR3 length is 18 residues.

The chain recombines TRBV28 with TRBJ2-3; D gene unclear. The CDR3 has 12 residues. Germline V gene lookup returns CDR1 MDHEN and CDR2 SYDVKM. Trimming shortened V by 6 bases and J by 6 bases, and 10 bases separated the two germline ends. CDR3 region: CASSLSYDTQYF. CDR3 coding DNA: TGTGCCAGCAGCCTATCCTACGATACGCAGTATTTT. Variable domain in full (rest from reference TRBV28 and TRBJ2-3): DVKVTQSSRYLVKRTGEKVFLECVQDMDHENMFWYRQDPGLGLRLIYFSYDVKMKEKGDIPEGYSVSREKKERFSLILESASTNQTSMYLCASSLSYDTQYFGPGTRLTVL.

This chain joins TRBV5-1 and TRBJ1-2, with D possibly TRBD1 on 6 matching bases. This CDR3 region has 13 residues. CDR1 SGHRS and CDR2 YFSETQ come from the germline V gene. Trimming cost V 5 bases and J 4 bases, with 12 bases left between them. The CDR3 spells CASRAGELYGYTF. CDR3 sequence (DNA): TGCGCCAGCAGAGCAGGGGAGCTCTATGGCTACACCTTC.

The table lists this clone with a count of one. The rearrangement links TRBV7-8 to TRBJ2-3; 11 bases align to TRBD2. J lost 3 bases, V lost 3 bases, and 8 bases had no gene match. The CDR3 is 17 residues long. CDR1 is SGHVS and CDR2 is FQNEAQ in the germline V gene. CDR3 in amino acids: CASSFSSGGSVTDTQYF. The CDR3 DNA reads TGTGCCAGCAGCTTCTCTAGCGGGGGGTCGGTTACAGATACGCAGTATTTT.